Listed below are T cell receptor beta chains from one sample, sequenced in a study of prognosis after radiotherapy for stage I lung cancer. MiXCR, applied by TCRdb to the multiplex PCR reads, yields one record per CDR3 protein. The table has fewer than 20,000 distinct CDR3 sequences, roughly 45% seen once. The sample was PBMCs, taken before or after stereotactic body radiation therapy (not recorded which). The receptors shown here come from a donor aged 50 or older with non-small cell lung cancer. CDR3s include the opening cysteine and the closing phenylalanine or tryptophan. A D gene is named only where the DNA matches it firmly. A row's size may be missing; if present it is once, few, many or a size class.

TRBJ2-2	TRBV5-1	NA	TRBD1	CASSGTVIGELFF	TGCGCCAGCAGCGGGACAGTGATCGGGGAGCTGTTTTTT
TRBJ2-7	TRBV28	medium-sized	NA	CASSSPGSSYEQYF	TGTGCCAGCAGTTCGCCCGGGAGTTCCTACGAGCAGTACTTC
TRBJ2-7	TRBV5-8	many	NA	CASSSPYEQYF	TGTGCCAGCAGCTCCCCTTACGAGCAGTACTTC
TRBJ1-6	TRBV20-1	NA	NA	CSARDVPGNSNSPLHF	TGCAGTGCTAGAGATGTGCCAGGGAATAGTAATTCACCCCTCCACTTT
TRBJ2-2	TRBV6-1	NA	NA	CASSDLSRTSYRGELFF	TGTGCCAGCAGTGACTTATCTCGGACGTCCTACCGGGGGGAGCTGTTTTTT
TRBJ1-6	TRBV12-3/TRBV12-4	many	NA	CASTLGGKAPLHF	TGTGCCAGCACTCTCGGGGGGAAGGCACCCCTCCACTTT
TRBJ2-7	TRBV20-1	many	TRBD2	CSARDPVASGLSSYEQYF	TGCAGTGCTAGAGATCCAGTGGCTAGCGGGCTAAGCTCCTACGAGCAGTACTTC
TRBJ2-1	TRBV7-9	many	NA	CASSRLRGGNYNEQFF	TGTGCCAGCAGCCGACTCCGAGGGGGAAACTACAATGAGCAGTTCTTC
TRBJ2-7	TRBV20-1	many	NA	CSASRGPYEQYF	TGCAGTGCTAGCAGGGGCCCCTACGAGCAGTACTTC
TRBJ2-5	TRBV20-1	many	NA	CSAPRTPTGETQYF	TGCAGTGCCCCGCGGACACCTACGGGGGAGACCCAGTACTTC
TRBJ2-7	TRBV6-1	NA	NA	CASRGSDVREQYF	TGTGCCAGCAGAGGTTCCGATGTCAGGGAGCAGTACTTC
TRBJ2-7	TRBV7-9	NA	TRBD2	CASITTGTSGVSYEQYF	TGTGCCAGCATCACAACCGGTACTAGCGGGGTCTCCTACGAGCAGTACTTC
TRBJ1-2	TRBV6-1	NA	NA	CASSEALVIGSGYTF	TGTGCCAGCAGTGAAGCGCTAGTCATAGGGAGTGGCTACACCTTC
TRBJ2-1	TRBV28	many	TRBD1	CASSRGTGGLYNEQFF	TGTGCCAGCAGCCGTGGGACAGGGGGCCTCTACAATGAGCAGTTCTTC
TRBJ1-5	TRBV6-1	many	NA	CASSEGGSGQPQHF	TGTGCCAGCAGTGAGGGAGGGTCGGGACAGCCCCAGCATTTT
TRBJ1-4	TRBV18	many	NA	CASSPGRGLATNEKLFF	TGTGCCAGCTCACCGGGAAGGGGACTTGCAACTAATGAAAAACTGTTTTTT
TRBJ2-1	TRBV12-3/TRBV12-4	many	NA	CASSLGQGSYNEQFF	TGTGCCAGCAGTTTAGGTCAGGGTTCCTACAATGAGCAGTTCTTC
TRBJ2-1	TRBV15	NA	TRBD2	CATSRGLGTSGMGLLDEQFF	TGTGCCACCAGCAGGGGCCTGGGGACTAGCGGGATGGGCCTTTTGGATGAGCAGTTCTTC